The 18 T cell receptor beta chains below all came from one sample that was sequenced in a study of regulatory and conventional T cells in breast cancer. TCRdb re-analysed the PCR reads in MiXCR, keeping a single row per CDR3 protein. The table lists roughly 10,000 distinct CDR3 sequences, about 32% of them singletons. Sequencing used conventional T cells from blood. Receptors were obtained from a male donor in good health.

Here the CDR3 reads CSARAPGQGEETQYF. For the CDR3, the DNA is TGCAGTGCTAGAGCCCCGGGACAGGGGGAAGAGACCCAGTACTTC. This chain links TRBV20-1 with TRBJ2-5; 11 nucleotides agree with TRBD1. Germline CDR1 and CDR2: DFQATT and SNEGSKA (reference sequence). The trim removed 1 base at V and 3 bases at J, leaving 4 bases unmatched. The CDR3 contains 15 residues.

By frequency in the sample, this clonotype is large. The chain couples TRBV29-1 to TRBJ1-1; D is perhaps TRBD1 (5 bases). The germline V and J ends were trimmed by 7 bases and 3 bases, with 15 bases remaining between them. The CDR3 loop spans 13 amino acids. Germline loops: CDR1 SQVTM, CDR2 ANQGSEA. The CDR3 sequence is CSGSKGKDTEAFF. In nucleotides, the CDR3 is TGCAGCGGCTCCAAGGGGAAGGACACTGAAGCTTTCTTT.

In this sample, this clonotype turned up a few times. The CDR3 sequence: CASSFSGANVLTF. DNA for the CDR3: TGTGCCAGCAGTTTCTCTGGGGCCAACGTCCTGACTTTC. The chain employs TRBV25-1 and TRBJ2-6; D gene unclear. The V and J ends lost 5 bases and 0 bases respectively, with 2 bases between them. This CDR3 has 13 residues. In germline, CDR1 is MGHDK, CDR2 SYGVNS.

The chain recombines TRBV7-9 with TRBJ1-5; D is unresolved. This CDR3 comprises 12 residues. Germline V gene data show CDR1 as SEHNR and CDR2 as FQNEAQ (reference sequence). Trimming left V 5 bases short and J 3 bases short, with 5 bases between. CDR3 in DNA: TGTGCCAGCAGCCTCATCAATCAGCCCCAGCATTTT. Translation: CASSLINQPQHF. Complete variable domain (other parts from reference TRBV7-9 and TRBJ1-5): DTGVSQNPRHKITKRGQNVTFRCDPISEHNRLYWYRQTLGQGPEFLTYFQNEAQLEKSRLLSDRFSAERPKGSFSTLEIQRTEQGDSAMYLCASSLINQPQHFGDGTRLSIL.

This clonotype counts as medium-sized. The CDR3 is CAISRLAGGPDEQYF. Here the CDR3 DNA reads TGTGCCATCAGTCGACTAGCGGGGGGGCCGGACGAGCAGTACTTC. The J gene is TRBJ2-7, the V gene TRBV10-3; the match to TRBD2 covers 14 bases. Germline V gives CDR1 ENHRY, CDR2 SYGVKD. V shed 5 bases and J 5 bases; nucleotides not matched to a gene: 5. The CDR3 sequence is 15 residues long.

The chain uses TRBV7-2 and TRBJ1-3; TRBD1 is a possible D gene (5 bases). CDR3 length equals 17 residues. The V and J ends lost 5 bases and 1 base respectively, with 18 bases between them. Germline CDR1 and CDR2: SGHTA and FQGNSA. The CDR3 DNA reads TGTGCCAGCAGCCTCAGGGCACAGAGGAGATCTGGAAACACCATATATTTT. Translating gives CASSLRAQRRSGNTIYF.

This clonotype appeared once. The chain couples TRBV2 to TRBJ2-3; D gene unclear. From germline, CDR1 is SNHLY and CDR2 FYNNEI. V was shortened by 4 bases and J by 10 bases, with 9 bases between the two germline ends. The CDR3 length is 11 residues. The CDR3 reads CASSAGAAQYF. The CDR3, as DNA: TGTGCCAGCAGTGCGGGTGCCGCGCAGTATTTT. The full variable domain, completed using reference TRBV2 and TRBJ2-3, is EPEVTQTPSHQVTQMGQEVILRCVPISNHLYFYWYRQILGQKVEFLVSFYNNEISEKSEIFDDQFSVERPDGSNFTLKIRSTKLEDSAMYFCASSAGAAQYFGPGTRLTVL.

Within the sample, this clonotype is medium-sized (0.01 to 0.1%). The chain joins TRBV20-1 to TRBJ2-5; 9 bases align to TRBD2. The CDR3 is 17 residues long. Germline-derived CDR1 and CDR2 are DFQATT and SNEGSKA (reference sequence). The V and J ends lost 1 base and 5 bases, in that order; junction bases with no gene match: 14. As DNA, the CDR3 is TGCAGTGCTAGAGTCGGTAGCGGGGGTTCCAGGGTCGAGACCCAGTACTTC. Translating it yields CSARVGSGGSRVETQYF.

The gene calls are TRBV2 and TRBJ1-1; no reliable D call. V lost 5 bases, J lost 0 bases, and 16 bases lay in between. The length of the CDR3 is 16 residues. The germline gives CDR1 SNHLY, CDR2 FYNNEI. The CDR3 nucleotides read TGTGCCAGCAGTAATGGCCCATCGGCCATGAACACTGAAGCTTTCTTT. Its translation is CASSNGPSAMNTEAFF.

Sample share makes this clonotype medium-sized. The chain joins TRBV6-4 to TRBJ2-5; D is uncertain. V lost 6 bases to trimming and J lost 0 bases, with 2 bases between them. Germline-derived CDR1 and CDR2 are MRHNA and SNTAGT. This CDR3 contains 11 residues. CDR3 DNA sequence: TGTGCCAGCAGAGACCAAGAGACCCAGTACTTC. The encoded protein is CASRDQETQYF.

The CDR3 reads CASSLEVGANVLTF. CDR3 DNA: TGCGCCAGCAGCCTTGAGGTTGGGGCCAACGTCCTGACTTTC. V usage is TRBV5-1 and J usage is TRBJ2-6; the D is unclear. This CDR3 has 14 amino acids. Germline CDR1 and CDR2: SGHRS and YFSETQ. Trimming stripped 4 bases from V and 3 bases from J, with 8 bases between.

The chain employs TRBV6-2 or TRBV6-3 and TRBJ2-3, with 7 positions matching TRBD2. Germline V lookup: CDR1 MNHEY, CDR2 SVGEGT. The CDR3 totals 14 residues. V dropped 8 bases and J dropped 1; count of bases not matched to a gene: 6. The CDR3 DNA sequence: TGTGCCAGCGGAGCGGGGTTTCGCACAGATACGCAGTATTTT. This encodes CASGAGFRTDTQYF.

The rearrangement uses TRBV5-6 and TRBJ2-1; D perhaps matches TRBD2 (6 bases). The CDR3 consists of 14 residues. CDR1 is SGHDT, CDR2 YYEEEE, per germline. Trimming cost V 5 bases and J 0 bases, with 9 bases left between them. CDR3 sequence reads: CASRGGVSYNEQFF. The CDR3 DNA follows: TGTGCCAGCAGGGGGGGAGTCTCCTACAATGAGCAGTTCTTC.

The V call is TRBV7-8, the J call TRBJ2-5; D is unclear. CDR3 size: 13 residues. Looked up from germline, CDR1 is SGHVS and CDR2 is FQNEAQ. Trimming stripped 11 bases from V and 2 bases from J, with 15 bases between. For the CDR3, the DNA is TGTGCCGCCTTGGTGGCAGGTCAAGAGACCCAGTACTTC. It specifies CAALVAGQETQYF.

By share, this clonotype ranks as large. J is TRBJ1-6 and V is TRBV20-1; no clear D gene. Germline V lookup: CDR1 DFQATT, CDR2 SNEGSKA (reference sequence). This CDR3 region has 14 residues. Deletions cut 6 bases from V and 9 bases from J, with 18 bases between. CDR3 sequence reads: CSATFERPGSPLHF. The CDR3 DNA follows: TGCAGTGCCACCTTTGAGCGGCCGGGTTCACCCCTCCACTTT.

There are a few counts of this clonotype. The rearrangement uses TRBV6-5 and TRBJ1-1; 8 bases line up with TRBD1. With V trimmed by 0 bases and J by 3 bases, 6 bases remained unmatched. The CDR3 extends over 16 amino acids. The germline V gene has CDR1 MNHEY and CDR2 SVGAGI. CDR3 loop: CASSYSMQGADTEAFF. The CDR3 nucleotides read TGTGCCAGCAGTTACTCGATGCAGGGGGCAGACACTGAAGCTTTCTTT.

This clonotype was seen only once. The V and J genes are TRBV5-1 and TRBJ1-1; 7 bases fit TRBD1. From germline, CDR1 is SGHRS and CDR2 YFSETQ. This CDR3 contains 15 residues. V lost 5 bases to trimming and J lost 2 bases; unmatched junction nucleotides: 9. CDR3 DNA: TGCGCCAGCAGAAGTGCCGGGACAGCAAACACTGAAGCTTTCTTT. Protein product: CASRSAGTANTEAFF.

The chain couples TRBV5-1 to TRBJ2-1; 11 bases map to TRBD2. V lost 5 bases and J lost 5; bases outside the gene matches: 6. The V gene's germline CDR1 is SGHRS and CDR2 YFSETQ. This CDR3 is 15 amino acids long. CDR3 sequence reads: CASRAPGLADNEQFF. The CDR3 DNA reads as TGCGCCAGCAGAGCCCCGGGACTAGCGGACAATGAGCAGTTCTTC.